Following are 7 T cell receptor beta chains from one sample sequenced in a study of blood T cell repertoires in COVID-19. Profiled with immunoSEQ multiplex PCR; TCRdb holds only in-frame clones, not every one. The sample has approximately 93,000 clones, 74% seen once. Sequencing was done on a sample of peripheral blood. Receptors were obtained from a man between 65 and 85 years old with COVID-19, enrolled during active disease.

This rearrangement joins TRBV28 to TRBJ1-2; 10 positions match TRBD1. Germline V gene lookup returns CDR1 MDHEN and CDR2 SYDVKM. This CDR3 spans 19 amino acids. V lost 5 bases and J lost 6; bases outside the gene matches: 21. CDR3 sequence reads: CASSGTGDSLGGAGNGYTF. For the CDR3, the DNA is TGTGCCAGCAGTGGGACAGGGGACTCCTTGGGAGGGGCGGGTAATGGCTACACCTTC.

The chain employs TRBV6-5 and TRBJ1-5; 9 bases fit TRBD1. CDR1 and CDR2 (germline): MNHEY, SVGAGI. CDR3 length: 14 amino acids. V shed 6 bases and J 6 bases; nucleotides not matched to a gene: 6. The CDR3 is CASSTDRGGQPQHF. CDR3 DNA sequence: TGTGCCAGCAGCACGGACAGGGGAGGTCAGCCCCAGCATTTT.

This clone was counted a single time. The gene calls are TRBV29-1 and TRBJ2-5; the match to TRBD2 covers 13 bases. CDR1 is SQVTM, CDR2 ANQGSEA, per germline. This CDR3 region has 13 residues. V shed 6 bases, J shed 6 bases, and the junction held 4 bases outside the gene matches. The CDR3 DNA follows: TGCAGCGTCCGGACTAGCGGGAGTCAGACCCAGTACTTC. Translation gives CSVRTSGSQTQYF.

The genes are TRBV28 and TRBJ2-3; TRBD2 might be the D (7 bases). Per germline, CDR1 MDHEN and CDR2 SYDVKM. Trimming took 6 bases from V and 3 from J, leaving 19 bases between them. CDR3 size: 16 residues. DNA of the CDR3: TGTGCCAGCAGCATTCGAGCGGGAAGGGGGACAGATACGCAGTATTTT. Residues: CASSIRAGRGTDTQYF.

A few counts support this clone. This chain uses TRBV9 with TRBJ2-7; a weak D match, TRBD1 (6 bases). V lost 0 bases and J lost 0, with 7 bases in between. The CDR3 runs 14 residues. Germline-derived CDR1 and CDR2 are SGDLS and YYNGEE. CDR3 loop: CASSVAGASYEQYF. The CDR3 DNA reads TGTGCCAGCAGCGTAGCAGGGGCCTCCTACGAGCAGTACTTC.

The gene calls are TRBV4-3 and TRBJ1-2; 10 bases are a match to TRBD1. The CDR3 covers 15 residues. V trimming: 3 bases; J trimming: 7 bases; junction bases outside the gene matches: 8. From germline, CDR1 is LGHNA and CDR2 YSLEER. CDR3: CASSQGGTGVSGYTF. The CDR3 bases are TGCGCCAGCAGCCAGGGAGGGACAGGGGTCTCTGGCTACACCTTC.

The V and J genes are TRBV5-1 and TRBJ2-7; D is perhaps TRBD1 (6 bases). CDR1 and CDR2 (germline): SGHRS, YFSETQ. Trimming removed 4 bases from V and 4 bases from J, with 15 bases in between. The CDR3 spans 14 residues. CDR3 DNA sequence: TGCGCCAGCAGCACAGGGACCCAGGGTTACGAGCAGTACTTC. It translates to CASSTGTQGYEQYF.